The present entry profiles one T cell receptor (beta chain) with its context. Germline V gene lookup returns CDR1 SQVTM and CDR2 ANQGSEA. CDR3 size: 13 residues. V gave up 5 bases and J gave up 5 bases, with 15 bases separating them. This entry comes from a study of beta chain features in type 1 diabetes. Since all of the isolated RNA was reverse transcribed, expressed TCRB transcripts were what got sequenced. Measured with immunoSEQ multiplex PCR; TCRdb has only the in-frame clones, and not every one. Counted here are some 900,000 clones, 15% to 20% occurring once; the ten biggest clones make up 0.02% to 0.03%.

The clonotype originates from a woman aged 18-29 years in good health. Sequencing input: naive CD4+ T cells from blood. The V and J genes are TRBV29-1 and TRBJ1-1; perhaps TRBD1 as D (6 bases). The CDR3 is CSVQPQGSTEAFF. As DNA, the CDR3 is TGCAGCGTTCAACCCCAGGGGTCGACTGAAGCTTTCTTT.